The clone carrying this TCR beta chain showed up many times. These data belong to a study of T cells in Graves' hyperthyroidism and ophthalmopathy. Trimming removed 2 bases from V and 4 bases from J, with 14 bases in between. The CDR3 is 15 amino acids. Amplification of TCR beta CDR3 regions was performed using RNA transcripts as template. A first-round RT-PCR of the TCR CDR3 used the HTBI primer set. TCRdb independently ran MiXCR on the multiplex PCR reads; one entry per CDR3 protein. The sample has some 400,000 distinct CDR3 sequences, about 18% seen once. The receptor comes from a woman aged 18-29 years with Graves' hyperthyroidism. The chain has TRBV12-3 or TRBV12-4 and TRBJ1-2, with D possibly being TRBD1 (5 bases). The specimen was blood. The CDR3 region has the DNA TGTGCCAGCAGTTTACGACGAGGGGCCCTCTATGGCTACACCTTC. Its protein is CASSLRRGALYGYTF.